A single T cell receptor beta chain is shown here with its context. Its antigen remains unidentified. The data are from a study of T cell responses to AZD1222 COVID-19 vaccine. Study as a whole: Samples with a second dose at about 4 or about 12 weeks were pooled together. General observations from the study: No day 14 peak samples; only post-peak repertoires were characterized. Compared with day 0, the breadth and depth of the Spike-specific TCR repertoire rose significantly after two doses of AZD1222.

Germline V gene data show CDR1 as MNHEY and CDR2 as SVGAGI. The CDR3 is made up of 15 amino acids. V gave up 7 bases and J gave up 4 bases; unmatched junction bases: 9. Measured with immunoSEQ multiplex PCR; TCRdb has only the in-frame clones, and not every one. This sample has about 170,000 clones; just under 95% occur once, and the top ten carry 1.6%. V usage is TRBV6-5 and J usage is TRBJ2-3; 9 bases line up with TRBD2. The sequence was collected from an adult in good health. Sequenced material: peripheral blood, taken on day 0 of AZD1222 vaccination. CDR3 nucleotides: TGTGCCAGCACACTACCGAGCGGGAGGTCAGATACGCAGTATTTT. Residues: CASTLPSGRSDTQYF.